The present entry profiles one TCR beta chain with its context. Its antigen is undetermined. The trim removed 1 base at V and 5 bases at J, leaving 10 bases unmatched. Germline lookup yields CDR1 SEHNR and CDR2 FQNEAQ (reference sequence). The CDR3 is 16 amino acids. This sample was included in a study of cytomegalovirus exposure and HLA in healthy donors. 13 Jbeta primers and 60 Vbeta primers were used for the PCR. Repertoires were generated with immunoSEQ multiplex PCR, while TCRdb's copy carries only in-frame clones and drops some. The profile covers 100,000 to 150,000 clones, with over 60% appearing a single time and roughly an eighth taken by the ten largest. General study findings and limits: The authors later found TCR association rates varying by HLA locus, with DRB1 most and HLA-C fewest. TCR beta chains associated with HLA were, in a later analysis, more clonally expanded than equally common others.

This clonotype originated in a woman aged 60-75 years in good health and CMV-seropositive. J is TRBJ2-5 and V is TRBV7-9; TRBD2 aligns across 7 bases. The sample was PBMCs. The CDR3 region has the DNA TGTGCCAGCAGCTTAGGGGAGGGAGCCCTAGTCGAGACCCAGTACTTC. Encoded protein: CASSLGEGALVETQYF.